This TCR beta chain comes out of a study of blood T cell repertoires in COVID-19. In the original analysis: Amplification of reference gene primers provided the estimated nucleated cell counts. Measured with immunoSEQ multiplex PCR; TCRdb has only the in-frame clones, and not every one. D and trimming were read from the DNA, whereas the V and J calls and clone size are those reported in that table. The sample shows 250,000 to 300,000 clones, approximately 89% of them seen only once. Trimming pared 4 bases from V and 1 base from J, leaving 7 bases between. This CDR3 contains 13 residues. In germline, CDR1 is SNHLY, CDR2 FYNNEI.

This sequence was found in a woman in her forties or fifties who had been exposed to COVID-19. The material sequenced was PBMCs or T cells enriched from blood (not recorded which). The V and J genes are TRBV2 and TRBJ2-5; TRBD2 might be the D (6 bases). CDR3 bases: TGTGCCAGCAGTGGGACTACCCAAGAGACCCAGTACTTC. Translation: CASSGTTQETQYF.